These T cell receptor beta chains were read from a single sample in a study of shared clonotypes between healthy human individuals. Produced via immunoSEQ multiplex PCR; TCRdb's table is partial and in-frame only. Of over 1.4 million clones listed, approximately 97% are singletons. Sequencing input: naive CD4+ T cells sorted from blood. These receptors all come from a young man in good health. CDR3s include the opening cysteine and the closing phenylalanine or tryptophan. A D gene is named only where the DNA matches it firmly. Expanded clones are given a class, and other clones once, few, many or no size at all.

TRBJ1-5 | NA | few | TRBV6-1 | TGTGCCAGCAGCACCAGGGGAGGCCAGCCCCAGCATTTT | CASSTRGGQPQHF
TRBJ1-3 | NA | NA | TRBV7-2 | TGTGCCAGCAGCTCCAAAGGAAACACCATATATTTT | CASSSKGNTIYF
TRBJ2-1 | TRBD1 | NA | TRBV5-8 | TGTGCCAGCAGCCCGAGCACGGGACAGGGGTATGAGCAGTTCTTC | CASSPSTGQGYEQFF
TRBJ2-7 | NA | NA | TRBV11-2 | TGTGCCAGCAGCTTAGGGGGCTACGGAAGCACGGGCGAGCAGTACTTC | CASSLGGYGSTGEQYF
TRBJ2-3 | TRBD2 | NA | TRBV15 | TGTGCCACCAGCAGAGTGGCCACCGGACTAGCGACAGATACGCAGTATTTT | CATSRVATGLATDTQYF
TRBJ1-3 | NA | NA | TRBV7-8 | TGTGCCAGCAGCCAGCTCCGGGTCTCTGGAAACACCATATATTTT | CASSQLRVSGNTIYF
TRBJ2-1 | TRBD1 | NA | TRBV5-1 | TGCGCCAGCAGCTTGGCCCAGGGGGCGGCTGAGCAGTTCTTC | CASSLAQGAAEQFF
TRBJ1-2 | NA | once | TRBV7-9 | TGTGCCAGCAGCTTAGATCTAGGGGGTTATGGCTACACCTTC | CASSLDLGGYGYTF
TRBJ2-5 | NA | NA | TRBV18 | TGTGCCAGCTCACGAAGGAATCAAGAGACCCAGTACTTC | CASSRRNQETQYF
TRBJ2-3 | NA | NA | TRBV19 | TGTGCCAGTAGTATAACGAGGGCAGATACGCAGTATTTT | CASSITRADTQYF
TRBJ1-3 | NA | NA | TRBV11-2 | TGTGCCAGCAGCTTATCCGAAAGCTCTGGAAACACCATATATTTT | CASSLSESSGNTIYF
TRBJ1-2 | NA | NA | TRBV28 | TGTGCCAGCAGGGCTGGGGGGGCCCTAGTCAACTATGGCTACACCTTC | CASRAGGALVNYGYTF
TRBJ2-6 | NA | NA | TRBV5-1 | TGCGCCAGCAGCTTACAGACAGTGACAGGCTCTGGGGCCAACGTCCTGACTTTC | CASSLQTVTGSGANVLTF
TRBJ2-1 | TRBD2 | NA | TRBV7-3 | TGCGCCAGCAGATCGGGAGGCGACTCCTACAATGAGCAGTTCTTC | CASRSGGDSYNEQFF
TRBJ2-7 | TRBD2 | NA | TRBV5-6 | TGTGCCAGCGGGACTAGCTTTACCTACGAGCAGTACTTC | CASGTSFTYEQYF